This section outlines one T cell receptor beta chain sequence together with its context. No cognate antigen has been identified for it. One base away there is no much larger clone; base qualities are not given. TCRbeta CDR3 regions were amplified from genomic DNA by means of the immunoSEQ Assay, a bias-controlled multiplex PCR. The original methods were these. Nucleated cell counts per sample were estimated from amplification of reference gene primers within the assay. To quantify the absolute abundance of each unique TCRbeta CDR3 rearrangement, sequence reads were collapsed and filtered. Productive Simpson clonality was computed per sample as the square root of Simpson's diversity index over productive rearrangements. In TCRdb, the immuneACCESS table is reduced to in-frame sequences with V and J assigned. These tables do not hold every clone; where another copy was compared, an unresolved V gene accounts for under half, and the others remain unexplained. Clone size and the V and J calls come from that table; the DNA yielded D and trimming. The sample table shows a few hundred thousand clones, and around 86% are seen once. Of the sample, roughly 3% falls within the top ten clones.

The germline V gene (reference sequence) supplies CDR1 MNHNY and CDR2 SVGAGI. The CDR3 holds 15 amino acids from the cysteine to the phenylalanine. The read is trimmed to its CDR3 DNA, 45 bases read in frame from base 1. V and J lose 8 bases and 2 bases, and a span of 18 bases separates them. The collaborating institutions used their own protocols to collect whole blood in K2EDTA tubes. For TCRbeta analysis, collaborator samples were shipped as frozen whole blood, as isolated PBMCs, or as DNA extracted from either sample type. This entry is derived from a study of blood T cell repertoires in COVID-19 (dated by TCRdb to 2020 to 2022). General notes on the study: Collaborator samples came from the United States, Italy and Spain and covered acute and convalescent phases of COVID-19. The sample metadata nearly always contained a de-identified subject ID, COVID-19 status, age in years and sex. Subjects who had been exposed to COVID-19, were actively infected with it, or had recovered from it provided the deeply sampled blood TCRbeta repertoires that made up the dataset. The repertoires were released in a freely available public database intended as a resource for research on the immune response to SARS-CoV-2. The samples were drawn from the first 160 participants of the ongoing ImmuneRACE study and from over 950 subjects provided by 6 global collaborators. The prospective study material was composed of cDNA or gDNA derived from T cells, B-cell-depleted T cells, or PBMCs. Where HLA class I and class II types were available, the types were taken from metadata supplied by the sample provider, not from assay-based typing.

On the study overall, not on this receptor specifically: Clinical and demographic metadata were provided uncurated, with the amount varying by source and participant.

Sequenced input: peripheral blood. Recombination connected TRBV6-6 to TRBJ1-1, with TRBD1 as a weak D call on 6 bases. The sequence was collected from a man aged 60 to 69 with acute or convalescent COVID-19. The sequenced DNA is TGTGCCAGCCTGGGGGCCCCGGACCCCAACACTGAAGCTTTCTTT. Its protein is CASLGAPDPNTEAFF.